This TCR beta chain was identified in a study of cytomegalovirus exposure and HLA in healthy donors (dated by TCRdb to about 2017). Some background on the complete study: According to a later analysis, one platform produced both the 100 to 150 validation repertoires and the roughly 640 repertoires of the first cohort. The study aimed to test whether signatures of past pathogen exposure could be identified by cataloging public T cell receptors. In addition to the first cohort of hundreds of subjects, a separate validation cohort of approximately 120 different subjects was used. To predict cytomegalovirus infection status, the study combined high-throughput TCR immunosequencing, statistical association of individual TCRs with disease status, and machine learning.

To prepare the library, the immunoSEQ multiplex PCR assay was applied. Concerning the study's data processing: A statistical classification framework was built to diagnose cytomegalovirus status from the catalog of TCR beta chain sequences. Entries here come from immuneACCESS through TCRdb and include only in-frame sequences with V and J called. Some clones fail to appear in such tables; in the studies checked, an unresolved V gene covers under half of the shortfall, and the cause of the remainder is unknown. That table is the source of V, J and clone size, and D and trimming were worked out from the DNA. The sample records under 350,000 clones, around 86% of which are singletons. The biggest ten clones account for roughly 1% of the sample. What the research found in general, with its limitations: It was suggested by the authors that the approach could potentially be generalized to other disease states and immunological phenotypes. In a later analysis, TCRs clustered in the first cohort were found to also tend to co-occur in the 130 or so validation repertoires, with approximately 95% of cluster scores above 0. While some public TCRs were present in many individuals, most TCR sequences turned up only very rarely across donors. The validation cohort had no HLA typing available for a later analysis, so co-occurrence within that cohort was assessed over all 120 or so repertoires. The study listed over 150 TCR beta chains as associated with cytomegalovirus. In both the original and validation cohorts, the classifier was reported to diagnose cytomegalovirus status with high specificity and sensitivity. In vitro tests confirmed that three of the cytomegalovirus-associated TCR beta chains recognize cytomegalovirus antigens.

The donors belonged to the validation cohort of about 120 subjects, which was separate from the roughly 700-subject first cohort. CDR1 and CDR2 are read off the germline V gene as SGHDT and YYEEEE. Unmatched junction bases come to 4, with V trimmed by 1 base and J by 6 bases. From cysteine to phenylalanine, the CDR3 is 15 amino acids long. Just CDR3 DNA is preserved here, 45 bases in frame from base 1. Turning to this clone: Its antigen is not yet known. It has no much larger one-base neighbor in the sample; base qualities were not kept.

Sequencing was performed on PBMCs. This TCR was sampled from a woman aged 18-29 years in good health and CMV-seronegative. This chain is built from TRBV5-6 and TRBJ2-2; 9 bases in the junction line up with TRBD1. The sequenced DNA: TGTGCCAGCAGCTTGTCGGGACAGGGTGCCGGGGAGCTGTTTTTT. Translated, it gives CASSLSGQGAGELFF.